These 14 T cell receptor beta chains came from one sample sequenced in a study of blood T cell repertoires in COVID-19. Sequencing used immunoSEQ multiplex PCR; TCRdb keeps in-frame clones, though not all of them. The sample consists of around 240,000 clones, 70% to 85% of them appearing once. Sequencing was performed on peripheral blood. The receptors were sampled from a woman between 40 and 50 years old who had recovered from COVID-19.

This chain uses TRBV6-5 with TRBJ2-3, with 10 positions matching TRBD2. The CDR3 loop spans 15 amino acids. Germline V gives CDR1 MNHEY, CDR2 SVGAGI. With 7 bases clipped from V and 4 bases from J, the junction kept 8 bases outside the gene matches. This CDR3 reads CASTSLAGLADTQYF. In DNA, the CDR3 is TGTGCCAGCACCTCACTAGCGGGGTTGGCAGATACGCAGTATTTT.

J is TRBJ2-7 and V is TRBV3-1 (or the pseudogene TRBV3-2); the match to TRBD2 covers 10 bases. V lost 1 base and J lost 1; bases outside the gene matches: 1. The CDR3 spans 15 residues. Germline V CDR1 and CDR2: LGHDT, YNNKEL (reference sequence). The CDR3 loop reads CASSQVAGGSYEQYF. CDR3 DNA: TGTGCCAGCAGCCAAGTAGCGGGGGGATCCTACGAGCAGTACTTC.

The chain couples TRBV18 to TRBJ2-7; D remains ambiguous. V was pared by 2 bases and J by 4 bases, with 12 bases between. Looked up from germline, CDR1 is KGHSH and CDR2 is LQKENI. This CDR3 is 14 amino acids long. The CDR3 is CASSPIMAVYEQYF. Here the CDR3 DNA reads TGTGCCAGCTCACCAATTATGGCTGTGTACGAGCAGTACTTC.

As regards this clone: The junction departs from germline at one end; a sequencing error may be responsible. The rearrangement uses TRBV5-1 and TRBJ1-2, with a weak D call TRBD1 (5 bases). This CDR3 has 17 amino acids. The germline V gene encodes CDR1 SGHRS and CDR2 YFSETQ. CDR3 in DNA: TGCGCCAGCAGTTTGGGTTTTCGGGGGGGAGCTAACTATGGCTACACCTTC. This codes for CASSLGFRGGANYGYTF.

The chain recombines TRBV5-1 with TRBJ2-5; TRBD1 matches at 7 bases. The ends lost 0 bases at V and 5 bases at J; junction bases unmatched: 7. The CDR3 loop spans 15 amino acids. Germline loops: CDR1 SGHRS, CDR2 YFSETQ. For the CDR3, the DNA is TGCGCCAGCAGCTTGGGACAGGGTGAATGGGAGACCCAGTACTTC. Protein product: CASSLGQGEWETQYF.

The gene calls are TRBV25-1 and TRBJ1-2; D is ambiguous. Trimming shortened V by 3 bases and J by 8 bases, and 13 bases separated the two germline ends. The germline gives CDR1 MGHDK, CDR2 SYGVNS. The CDR3 spans 13 residues. CDR3 residues: CASSEWELQGYTF. The CDR3 DNA reads TGTGCCAGCAGTGAGTGGGAGCTACAGGGCTACACCTTC.

V is TRBV3-1 (or the pseudogene TRBV3-2) and J is TRBJ2-1; TRBD1 is a possible D gene (5 bases). The ends were cut back, 8 bases at V and 8 bases at J, with 13 bases in the middle. CDR3 length: 12 residues. CDR1 is LGHDT, CDR2 YNNKEL, per germline (reference sequence). The DNA of the CDR3 is TGTGCCAGCTCTGACAGTCTTGATGAGCAGTTCTTC. Residues: CASSDSLDEQFF.

This clone was recorded a few times. The chain recombines TRBV5-6 with TRBJ2-2; 8 positions agree with TRBD1. From germline, CDR1 is SGHDT and CDR2 YYEEEE. This CDR3 is 15 amino acids long. With V trimmed by 1 base and J by 7 bases, 6 bases remained unmatched. The CDR3 is CASSLLDRVSGELFF. The CDR3 DNA sequence: TGTGCCAGCAGCTTGTTGGACAGGGTTAGCGGGGAGCTGTTTTTT.

The chain has TRBV3-1 (or the pseudogene TRBV3-2) and TRBJ1-3, with 7 bases lining up with TRBD1. Unmatched junction bases numbered 6, after V lost 6 bases and J lost 4 bases. Germline V gives CDR1 LGHDT, CDR2 YNNKEL (reference sequence). The CDR3 consists of 14 residues. The CDR3 is CASSQTGDGNTIYF. In DNA form, the CDR3 reads TGTGCCAGCAGTCAAACAGGGGACGGAAACACCATATATTTT.

The chain has TRBV6-1 and TRBJ1-5, with TRBD1 matching over 8 bases. Trimming cost V 2 bases and J 8 bases; bases outside gene matches: 8. CDR1 is MNHNS and CDR2 is SASEGT in the germline V gene. The CDR3 covers 15 residues. CDR3 in DNA: TGTGCCAGCAGTGAATGGAGACAGGGGCTCAAGCCCCAGCATTTT. Protein product: CASSEWRQGLKPQHF.

The chain employs TRBV9 and TRBJ2-3; TRBD2 matches 14 bases. Germline V lookup: CDR1 SGDLS, CDR2 YYNGEE. After removal of 3 bases from V and 5 bases from J, the junction contained 11 bases not matched to a gene. The CDR3 runs to 18 residues. DNA of the CDR3: TGTGCCAGCAGCGAGGGGAGGACTAGCGGGGGGTATAAAGATACGCAGTATTTT. It specifies CASSEGRTSGGYKDTQYF.

The chain links TRBV6-2 or TRBV6-3 to TRBJ1-1; perhaps TRBD1 as D (6 bases). The V end was cut by 2 bases, the J end by 4 bases, with 14 bases between. The CDR3 runs 15 residues. Germline V lookup: CDR1 MNHEY, CDR2 SVGEGT. In nucleotides, the CDR3 is TGTGCCAGCAGTTACAGTCCGGGGGGCCTCACTGAAGCTTTCTTT. It specifies CASSYSPGGLTEAFF.

The chain carries TRBV27 and TRBJ1-4, with 10 bases matching TRBD1. The CDR3 runs 15 residues. The trim removed 3 bases at V and 10 bases at J, leaving 8 bases unmatched. CDR1 is MNHEY, CDR2 SMNVEV, per germline (reference sequence). CDR3: CASSFQDRGPGKLFF. For the CDR3, the DNA is TGTGCCAGCAGTTTCCAAGACAGGGGGCCGGGAAAACTGTTTTTT.

The J gene is TRBJ2-3, the V gene TRBV7-3; 9 nucleotides align to TRBD2. CDR1 and CDR2 (germline): SGHTA, FQGTGA. V shed 5 bases and J 0 bases; nucleotides not matched to a gene: 15. The CDR3 sequence is 19 residues long. CDR3 nucleotide sequence: TGTGCCAGCAGCCCCAATCTTGGGGGAGCGGGGGGTAGCACAGATACGCAGTATTTT. This codes for CASSPNLGGAGGSTDTQYF.